One T cell receptor beta chain is described in this entry. These data come from a study of blood T cell repertoires in COVID-19. Across the whole study: Samples taken during acute and convalescent COVID-19 were collected in the United States, Italy and Spain.

As processed by the authors: Amplifying reference gene primers gave estimates of nucleated cell counts. Data came from immunoSEQ multiplex PCR; TCRdb stores just in-frame clones and leaves some out. V and J calls and clone size follow that table, whereas D and trimming were derived from the DNA. Here the sample spans around 260,000 clones, approximately 83% being singletons. Sequencing was carried out using peripheral blood. The sequence derives from a woman in her forties or fifties who had recovered from COVID-19.

The CDR3, as DNA: TGTGCCAGCAGACAGGGGGGGGAATCCTACGAGCAGTACTTC. This codes for CASRQGGESYEQYF. This chain joins TRBV7-2 and TRBJ2-7; the D gene is possibly TRBD1 (8 bases). The CDR3 totals 14 residues. Germline V gene data show CDR1 as SGHTA and CDR2 as FQGNSA. V lost 6 bases and J 1 base, leaving 13 bases between the germline ends.